This T cell receptor beta chain originates from a study of blood T cell repertoires in COVID-19 (dated by TCRdb to 2019 to 2021). Study-level background: Samples from collaborators originated in the United States, Italy and Spain and spanned both the acute and convalescent phases of COVID-19. The prospective study material was composed of cDNA or gDNA derived from T cells, B-cell-depleted T cells, or PBMCs. Deeply sampled blood TCRbeta repertoires from subjects exposed to, actively infected with, or recovered from COVID-19 were included in the dataset. The repertoires were released in a freely available public database intended as a resource for research on the immune response to SARS-CoV-2. Samples were obtained from the ongoing ImmuneRACE study (first 160 participants) and from over a thousand subjects provided by 6 global collaborators. Sample metadata almost always included a de-identified subject ID, COVID-19 status, age in years and sex. Where HLA class I and class II types were available, the types were taken from metadata supplied by the sample provider, not from assay-based typing. Overall study outcomes, separate from this receptor: How much clinical and demographic metadata was included differed by source and by participant, and the metadata was provided uncurated.

The immunoSEQ Assay, a bias-controlled multiplex PCR, was used to amplify TCRbeta CDR3 regions from genomic DNA. Regarding the original processing steps: Nucleated cell counts per sample were estimated from amplification of reference gene primers within the assay. Sequence reads were collapsed and filtered to measure the absolute abundance of every unique TCRbeta CDR3 rearrangement. Productive Simpson clonality was computed per sample as the square root of Simpson's diversity index over productive rearrangements. The table was pulled from immuneACCESS by TCRdb, which kept in-frame rearrangements only. Such tables lose some clones; where checked, under half of the loss comes from unresolved V genes, and the rest has no known cause. V and J calls and clone size follow that table, whereas D and trimming were derived from the DNA. The sample records under 30,000 clones, 86% of which are singletons. The top ten constitute around 4.6% of the sample.

From the germline V gene, CDR1 is SGHTA and CDR2 is FQGNSA. The CDR3 has 17 amino acids, counting the end cysteine and phenylalanine. Kept here is only the CDR3 DNA, which spans 51 bases and is read in frame from base 1. Here V drops 1 base and J drops 0 bases, and the junction holds 7 bases not matched to any gene. Each collaborating institution followed its own protocols to collect whole blood in K2EDTA tubes. For TCRbeta analysis, collaborators shipped samples in one of three forms: frozen whole blood, isolated PBMCs, or DNA extracted from either of those sample types. For this clone: Its cognate antigen has yet to be identified. No base quality values were provided; no much bigger clone lies one nucleotide off.

This sequence originates from a man in his forties or fifties with active COVID-19. Specimen: peripheral blood. This receptor chain uses TRBV7-2 and TRBJ2-3; 7 central bases correspond to TRBD2. The CDR3 reads as follows: CASSLGGGGASTDTQYF. The sequence in DNA is TGTGCCAGCAGCTTAGGGGGCGGGGGAGCTAGCACAGATACGCAGTATTTT.